This T cell receptor (beta chain) was found in a study of beta chain features in type 1 diabetes. Study-level points and caveats: The cDNA sequencing approach could over-represent high-TCR-expressing cells. Shorter TCRB CDR3s, moderately but significantly so, were found in Type 1 diabetes patients in all four CD4+ subsets.

Over 95% purity was reached by all sorted populations. Notes on this clone: The antigen is not known.

The study reverse transcribed the entire isolated RNA, so it sequenced expressed TCRB transcripts. The method was immunoSEQ multiplex PCR; TCRdb's version includes in-frame clones alone and lacks a portion of them. The table lists about 320,000 clones, 14% of them singletons, with roughly 7% in the top ten. The germline gives CDR1 SGHNT, CDR2 YYREEE (reference sequence). V lost 4 bases, J lost 4 bases, and 11 bases lay in between. The CDR3 spans 13 residues. This chain connects TRBV5-4 to TRBJ1-1; tentatively, D is TRBD1 (6 bases). Sequenced sample: central memory CD4+ T cells from blood. The TCR was taken from a man in his thirties or forties in good health. CDR3 region: CASSRAGVTEAFF. DNA of the CDR3: TGTGCCAGCAGCCGGGCAGGGGTCACTGAAGCTTTCTTT.